A single sample is the source of the 28 T cell receptor beta chains below, sequenced in a study of blood T cells in healthy people across ages. A second roughly 7 to 12 cycle PCR used barcoded and J-beta primers. Each CDR3 protein is one row after TCRdb ran MiXCR on the 5' RACE reads. The sample includes fewer than 900,000 distinct CDR3 sequences, more than 40% of them seen just once. The sample was blood. The receptors shown here come from a woman aged 60-70 years in good health.

The genes are TRBV7-2 and TRBJ2-3; 9 bases agree with TRBD2. The CDR3 is 15 residues long. Germline V gene data show CDR1 as SGHTA and CDR2 as FQGNSA. Trimming removed 5 bases from V and 2 bases from J; junction bases left unmatched: 5. The CDR3 region is CASSTGTSITDTQYF. CDR3 nucleotides: TGTGCCAGCAGCACCGGGACTAGCATCACAGATACGCAGTATTTT.

J is TRBJ2-1 and V is TRBV20-1; a possible D gene is TRBD1 (6 bases). The CDR3 contains 14 residues. Germline CDR1 DFQATT, CDR2 SNEGSKA (reference sequence). V lost 3 bases and J lost 2, with 11 bases in between. The CDR3 region has the DNA TGCAGTGCTAGTAGTGGGGACACCTACAATGAGCAGTTCTTC. The encoded protein is CSASSGDTYNEQFF.

This clonotype was picked up one time. The chain uses TRBV14 and TRBJ2-4; 9 bases map to TRBD1. V shed 4 bases, J shed 3 bases, and the junction held 10 bases outside the gene matches. CDR3 length: 17 amino acids. Germline CDR1 and CDR2: SGHDN and FVKESK. CDR3 coding DNA: TGTGCCAGCAGCCGGGGAGTCGGACAGGGGAACAAAAACATTCAGTACTTC. Translation gives CASSRGVGQGNKNIQYF.

This clonotype has more than one count but fewer than ten. The CDR3 protein is CASSAELAKNIQYF. CDR3 nucleotide sequence: TGTGCCAGCAGCGCGGAGCTAGCCAAAAACATTCAGTACTTC. The chain joins TRBV7-2 to TRBJ2-4; no clear D. The CDR3 totals 14 residues. The V and J ends lost 5 bases and 0 bases respectively, with 8 bases between them. CDR1 is SGHTA and CDR2 is FQGNSA in the germline V gene.

The CDR3 DNA follows: TGTGCCAGCAGCCAATCAGACTGGACAGGTGGGGATACGCAGTATTTT. This codes for CASSQSDWTGGDTQYF. The chain couples TRBV4-2 to TRBJ2-3; TRBD1 matches 7 bases. The CDR3 extends over 16 amino acids. CDR1 LGHNA and CDR2 YNFKEQ come from the germline V gene. The trim removed 2 bases at V and 6 bases at J, leaving 11 bases unmatched.

The sample holds a few counts of this clonotype. J is TRBJ1-2 and V is TRBV6-5; 9 nucleotides line up with TRBD1. The CDR3 sequence is 14 residues long. J gave up 8 bases and V 6 bases, and 10 bases lay outside the gene matches. Germline lookup yields CDR1 MNHEY and CDR2 SVGAGI. CDR3 sequence (DNA): TGTGCCAGCAGGGACCCGGGACAGGGACGAGGCTACACCTTC. This encodes CASRDPGQGRGYTF.

This clonotype was seen once. Germline is not matched at one junction end, which may reflect a read error. The chain combines TRBV7-9 with TRBJ2-3; 9 positions match TRBD1. This CDR3 has 13 residues. Germline V gene sequence: CDR1 SEHNR, CDR2 FQNEAQ (reference sequence). CDR3 amino acids: CASNLGPGQGQYF. The CDR3 DNA is TGTGCCAGCAACTTAGGCCCGGGACAGGGGCAGTATTTT.

The chain recombines TRBV27 with TRBJ1-5; D might be TRBD1 (5 bases). CDR3 length: 15 residues. The germline gives CDR1 MNHEY, CDR2 SMNVEV (reference sequence). Trimming stripped 0 bases from V and 6 bases from J, with 12 bases between. The CDR3 protein is CASSLSVTAFQPQHF. In nucleotides, the CDR3 is TGTGCCAGCAGTTTATCAGTGACAGCTTTTCAGCCCCAGCATTTT.

The V call is TRBV12-3 or TRBV12-4, the J call TRBJ1-6, with 7 bases that match TRBD1. This CDR3 contains 16 residues. The V segment lost 8 bases and the J segment 6 bases; nucleotides outside the gene matches: 13. The CDR3, as DNA: TGTGCCAGCGGCCTACACCCCGGGACAGCTAATTCACCCCTCCACTTT. Encoded protein: CASGLHPGTANSPLHF.

The table lists this clonotype with a count of one. The V gene is TRBV11-2, the J gene TRBJ2-5; TRBD2 agrees at 7 bases. V dropped 1 base and J dropped 1; count of bases not matched to a gene: 6. The germline gives CDR1 SGHAT, CDR2 FQNNGV. CDR3 size: 16 residues. The DNA for the CDR3 is TGTGCCAGCAGCTTAGGGGCTAGCGGCATCCAAGAGACCCAGTACTTC. Its protein is CASSLGASGIQETQYF.

This chain uses TRBV5-1 with TRBJ1-2; D perhaps matches TRBD1 (5 bases). Germline CDR1 is SGHRS and CDR2 is YFSETQ. Trimming stripped 0 bases from V and 4 bases from J, with 13 bases between. The CDR3 contains 15 residues. This chain's CDR3 is CASSLAGTDPYGYTF. The CDR3 DNA sequence: TGCGCCAGCAGCTTGGCCGGGACGGACCCCTATGGCTACACCTTC.

This clonotype was detected a few times. The rearrangement uses TRBV20-1 and TRBJ2-7; weak D call: TRBD1 (6 bases). There are 13 residues in the CDR3. V was shortened by 0 bases and J by 2 bases, with 8 bases between the two germline ends. Germline values: CDR1 DFQATT, CDR2 SNEGSKA (reference sequence). In DNA form, the CDR3 reads TGCAGTGCTAGAGATAAGGGGGCCTACGAGCAGTACTTC. Its translation is CSARDKGAYEQYF.

This chain uses TRBV18 with TRBJ1-1; no clear D gene. Trimming shortened V by 3 bases and J by 0 bases, and 11 bases separated the two germline ends. Germline V gene sequence: CDR1 KGHSH, CDR2 LQKENI. The CDR3 loop spans 15 amino acids. As DNA, the CDR3 is TGTGCCAGCTCACCCGAGAGAGTCGTGAACACTGAAGCTTTCTTT. This gives the protein CASSPERVVNTEAFF.

The chain uses TRBV2 and TRBJ2-3; 12 bases align to TRBD2. This CDR3 is 19 amino acids long. CDR1 and CDR2 from the germline V gene are SNHLY and FYNNEI. J was trimmed by 4 bases and V by 6 bases; bases with no gene match: 17. The CDR3 is CASRHSPPRLAGVPDTQYF. DNA of the CDR3: TGTGCCAGCAGACACAGTCCCCCAAGACTAGCGGGAGTGCCAGATACGCAGTATTTT.

V and J are TRBV24-1 and TRBJ2-7; 9 bases map to TRBD1. The CDR3 consists of 13 residues. The V gene end was trimmed by 7 bases and the J gene end by 5 bases; junction bases not matched to a gene: 5. CDR1 and CDR2 from the germline V gene are KGHDR and SFDVKD. The CDR3 region has the DNA TGTGCCACCAGGGACCGGGACAGGGACGAGCAGTACTTC. Translated: CATRDRDRDEQYF.

J is TRBJ2-4 and V is TRBV20-1; D not certain. This CDR3 is built from 13 residues. The V gene lost 2 bases and the J gene lost 1 base, with 6 bases spanning the gap. Looked up from germline, CDR1 is DFQATT and CDR2 is SNEGSKA (reference sequence). The CDR3 DNA reads as TGCAGTGCTAGAACAGCTGCCAAAAACATTCAGTACTTC. Translation: CSARTAAKNIQYF.

This clonotype occurred a few times. V and J are TRBV7-6 and TRBJ2-5; 7 nucleotides agree with TRBD2. Germline lookup yields CDR1 SGHVS and CDR2 FNYEAQ. The CDR3 totals 14 residues. J was trimmed by 4 bases and V by 5 bases; bases with no gene match: 7. The CDR3 bases are TGTGCCAGCAGCCACGGGGGGAGTATAGAGACCCAGTACTTC. This encodes CASSHGGSIETQYF.

Concerning this clonotype itself: The junction does not match germline at one end; this may be a read error. The V and J genes are TRBV7-8 and TRBJ2-5; D possibly corresponds to TRBD2 (6 bases). The J call may be faulty, since TRBJ2-7 better matches the DNA end. Germline V CDR1 and CDR2: SGHVS, FQNEAQ. CDR3 length: 16 residues. This CDR3 reads CASSLEAGSGLGEQYF. The CDR3 nucleotides are TGTGCCAGTAGCTTAGAGGCTGGAAGCGGGTTGGGCGAGCAGTACTTC.

The genes are TRBV6-2 or TRBV6-3 and TRBJ2-7, with D unresolved. CDR1 and CDR2 from the germline V gene are MNHEY and SVGEGT. Trimming took 4 bases from V and 6 from J, leaving 19 bases between them. This CDR3 is built from 15 residues. CDR3 nucleotides: TGTGCCAGCAGTTCCGCGGCGGAGCCAACCTCCGAGCAGTACTTC. Its translation is CASSSAAEPTSEQYF.

V and J are TRBV20-1 and TRBJ2-1; the match to TRBD1 covers 9 bases. The V segment lost 8 bases and the J segment 9 bases; nucleotides outside the gene matches: 14. CDR1 DFQATT and CDR2 SNEGSKA come from the germline V gene (reference sequence). The CDR3 runs to 14 residues. CDR3 sequence reads: CSPPPGQGRPEQFF. The CDR3 region has the DNA TGCAGTCCTCCTCCGGGACAGGGAAGACCTGAGCAGTTCTTC.

The chain employs TRBV6-2 or TRBV6-3 and TRBJ1-1; unclear D gene. Per germline, CDR1 MNHEY and CDR2 SVGEGT. This CDR3 has 12 residues. Trimming removed 2 bases from V and 5 bases from J, with 6 bases in between. Here the CDR3 DNA reads TGTGCCAGCAGTTACCGGGTGACTGAAGCTTTCTTT. This codes for CASSYRVTEAFF.

This clonotype appeared a few times. This rearrangement joins TRBV2 to TRBJ2-4; D may correspond to TRBD1 or TRBD2 (7 bases each). Germline CDR1 SNHLY, CDR2 FYNNEI. Trimming left V 11 bases short and J 6 bases short, with 20 bases between. The CDR3 consists of 14 residues. CDR3 amino acids: CASKGASGSNIQYF. CDR3 in DNA: TGTGCCTCCAAGGGGGCTAGCGGATCAAACATTCAGTACTTC.

This sequence joins TRBV14 and TRBJ2-6; D unresolved. CDR3 length equals 15 residues. Germline V lookup: CDR1 SGHDN, CDR2 FVKESK. With 2 bases removed from V and 0 bases from J, the gap between germline ends came to 5 bases. The CDR3 nucleotides read TGTGCCAGCAGCCAACGCTTCTCTGGGGCCAACGTCCTGACTTTC. Its protein is CASSQRFSGANVLTF.

This clonotype appeared many times. The chain uses TRBV29-1 and TRBJ2-2; D unclear. Germline V gene sequence: CDR1 SQVTM, CDR2 ANQGSEA. The CDR3 sequence is 14 residues long. V lost 1 base and J 0 bases, leaving 6 bases between the germline ends. CDR3: CSVEVLTNTGELFF. The CDR3 DNA sequence: TGCAGCGTTGAAGTCCTAACGAACACCGGGGAGCTGTTTTTT.

The V and J genes are TRBV20-1 and TRBJ2-1, with D possibly being TRBD2 (6 bases). Germline V CDR1 and CDR2: DFQATT, SNEGSKA (reference sequence). V dropped 5 bases and J dropped 5 bases, with 16 bases sitting between them. This CDR3 has 14 residues. The CDR3 bases are TGCAGTGCTCTCTTGGGTGCTAGCGACAATGAGCAGTTCTTC. Its protein is CSALLGASDNEQFF.

This clonotype has only a few counts. The V gene is TRBV7-2, the J gene TRBJ2-1; 7 nucleotides align to TRBD1. The germline gives CDR1 SGHTA, CDR2 FQGNSA. The CDR3 runs to 14 residues. The trim removed 5 bases at V and 9 bases at J, leaving 10 bases unmatched. CDR3 coding DNA: TGTGCCAGCAGCCGCCCCCACAGGGGTGCTGAGCAGTTCTTC. Protein product: CASSRPHRGAEQFF.

The J gene is TRBJ1-4, the V gene TRBV5-5, with a weak D call TRBD1 (5 bases). V was cut by 4 bases and J by 6 bases, with 10 bases left in between. This CDR3 has 13 amino acids. Germline values: CDR1 SGHKS, CDR2 YYEKEE (reference sequence). The CDR3 is CASSTATDEKLFF. CDR3 coding DNA: TGTGCCAGCAGCACCGCGACAGATGAAAAACTGTTTTTT.

With respect to this clonotype: The junction and the germline gene differ at one end; a read error may be behind it. The genes are TRBV6-1 and TRBJ2-3; 11 positions agree with TRBD1. This CDR3 is built from 13 residues. CDR1 is MNHNS and CDR2 is SASEGT in the germline V gene. CDR3 protein: CASSEGTGGTQYF. The CDR3 DNA follows: TGTGCCAGCAGCGAAGGGACAGGGGGTACGCAGTATTTT.